The text below deals with one T cell receptor (beta chain). Its antigen is unknown. Base qualities are missing; no much larger clone stands one base away. From cysteine to phenylalanine, the CDR3 is 14 amino acids long. This entry keeps only the CDR3 DNA: 42 bases, framed from base 1. The junction carries 15 bases between V and J, which are trimmed by 6 bases and 9 bases respectively. CDR1 and CDR2 (MNHNY, SVGAGI) derive from the germline V gene (reference sequence). Receptors were amplified or captured by the immunoSEQ multiplex PCR assay. The hsTCRB Kit was used according to the manufacturer's protocol to amplify rearranged TCR beta chain sequences. Sequencing of TCRB libraries was carried out on an Illumina MiSeq. Processing in the source paper ran as follows. Demultiplexing, trimming and gene mapping were performed with the kit vendor's proprietary platform. Here the immuneACCESS table is served through TCRdb, limited to in-frame sequences with V and J called. Missing clones are a known gap in these copies; in checked studies unresolved V genes cover under half, and the rest lacks a known reason. Clone size and the V and J calls come from that table; the DNA yielded D and trimming. Here the sample has 88,000 or so clones; 70% to 90% occur a single time. Under 2.5% of the sample is held by the ten biggest clonotypes.

The sample's time point label, decoded: week 23, last vaccination. Each vaccine dose, consisting of 300 ug of a 20-mer mutant IDH1 peptide in Montanide, was administered subcutaneously with topical imiquimod. Donors had newly diagnosed WHO grade 3 or 4 IDH1-mutant astrocytomas with loss of nuclear ATRX. The samples were drawn from NOA16, a multicentre, single-arm, open-label phase I trial in Germany that tested a mutant IDH1 peptide vaccine in humans for the first time. Genomic DNA for TCRB sequencing was isolated from EDTA blood with the DNeasy Blood and Tissue Kit. The source of the sample is a study of a mutant IDH1 vaccine in newly diagnosed glioma (dated by TCRdb to the early 2020s). For context, the study as a whole: Patients received eight vaccinations in weeks 1, 3, 5, 7, 11, 15, 19 and 23, corresponding to visits V03 through V10. Vaccination was initiated 4-6 weeks after radiotherapy alone, or concurrently with temozolomide cycles in the chemotherapy-containing groups. Of the 25 to 40 treated patients, approximately 62% were male and about 38% were female, and the mean age was around 40 years. Before enrollment, patients had received standard therapy of radiotherapy alone, temozolomide alone, or radiochemotherapy with temozolomide; most received the combination. Peripheral blood was collected at six visits: V03 (baseline), V05, V07, V10, V12 and V13. Longitudinal TCRB deep sequencing was done for about two dozen treated patients, wherever samples were available for exploratory analyses.

What the study reported, not specific to this receptor: Changes in the top peripheral T cell clonotypes picked up by TCRB sequencing did not appear to be linked to pseudoprogression. Selection of PBMC samples for TCRB deep sequencing was based on availability. Immune responses induced by the vaccine were seen in approximately 93% of patients across multiple MHC alleles. The authors stated that sample limitations prevented analyses of patient blood samples from being reproduced.

The receptor was isolated from a man aged 30-40 years with glioma. Some clones in this sample may be carry-over from other donors' samples. Sequences were derived from PBMCs, sampled from a glioma patient whose treatment included an IDH1 peptide vaccine. This chain joins TRBV6-6 to TRBJ1-6; confidence is insufficient to name the D gene. The nucleotide sequence is given as TGTGCCAGCAGCCCTGAATTACGGGGTTCACCCCTCCACTTT. This translates into CASSPELRGSPLHF.